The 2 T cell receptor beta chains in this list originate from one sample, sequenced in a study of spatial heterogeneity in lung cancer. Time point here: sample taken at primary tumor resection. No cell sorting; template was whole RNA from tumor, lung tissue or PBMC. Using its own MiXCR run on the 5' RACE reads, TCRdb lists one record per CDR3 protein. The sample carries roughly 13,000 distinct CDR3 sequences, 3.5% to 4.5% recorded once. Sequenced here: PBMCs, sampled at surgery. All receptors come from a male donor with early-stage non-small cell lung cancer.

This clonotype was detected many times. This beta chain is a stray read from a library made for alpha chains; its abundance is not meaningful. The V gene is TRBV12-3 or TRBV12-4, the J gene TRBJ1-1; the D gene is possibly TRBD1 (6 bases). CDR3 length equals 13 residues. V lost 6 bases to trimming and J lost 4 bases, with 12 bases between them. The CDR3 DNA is TGTGCCAGCAGGAAAAGGGGGGGCACTGAAGCTTTCTTT. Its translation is CASRKRGGTEAFF.

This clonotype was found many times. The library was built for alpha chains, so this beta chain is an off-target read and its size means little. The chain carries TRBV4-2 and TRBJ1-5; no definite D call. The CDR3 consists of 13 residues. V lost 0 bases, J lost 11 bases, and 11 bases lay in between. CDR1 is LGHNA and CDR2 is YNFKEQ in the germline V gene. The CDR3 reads CASSQDQDGSQHF. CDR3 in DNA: TGTGCCAGCAGCCAAGACCAAGACGGGTCCCAGCATTTT.